A single sample gave rise to the 7 T cell receptor beta chains below, sequenced in a study of blood T cell repertoires in COVID-19. Here immunoSEQ multiplex PCR was the method, and the copy in TCRdb shows in-frame clones only, minus some. The repertoire holds hundreds of thousands of clones, with 70% to 90% as singletons. The sequenced sample consisted of peripheral blood. These receptors were taken from a woman aged 50 to 65 with COVID-19, enrolled during active disease.

V usage is TRBV5-1 and J usage is TRBJ2-7, with 10 bases that match TRBD1. V shed 3 bases and J 1 base; nucleotides not matched to a gene: 1. Germline V gene data show CDR1 as SGHRS and CDR2 as YFSETQ. The CDR3 has 14 amino acids. This CDR3 reads CASSWDRGSYEQYF. Here the CDR3 DNA reads TGCGCCAGCAGCTGGGACAGGGGTTCCTACGAGCAGTACTTC. Variable domain in full (rest from reference TRBV5-1 and TRBJ2-7): KAGVTQTPRYLIKTRGQQVTLSCSPISGHRSVSWYQQTPGQGLQFLFEYFSETQRNKGNFPGRFSGRQFSNSRSEMNVSTLELGDSALYLCASSWDRGSYEQYFGPGTRLTVT.

The V call is TRBV9, the J call TRBJ1-2; D might be TRBD1 (5 bases). The CDR3 runs to 16 residues. CDR1 and CDR2 (germline): SGDLS, YYNGEE. Trimming shortened V by 0 bases and J by 2 bases, and 14 bases separated the two germline ends. This CDR3 is CASSVEAGNWNYGYTF. The DNA for the CDR3 is TGTGCCAGCAGCGTAGAGGCAGGGAATTGGAACTATGGCTACACCTTC. Full variable domain (rest looked up from reference TRBV9 and TRBJ1-2): DSGVTQTPKHLITATGQRVTLRCSPRSGDLSVYWYQQSLDQGLQFLIQYYNGEERAKGNILERFSAQQFPDLHSELNLSSLELGDSALYFCASSVEAGNWNYGYTFGSGTRLTVV.

This clone came up a few times. CDR3 sequence: CASSISWDRGQDGYTF. The CDR3, as DNA: TGTGCCAGTAGTATATCCTGGGACAGGGGCCAGGATGGCTACACCTTC. This rearrangement joins TRBV19 to TRBJ1-2, with 10 bases matching TRBD1. J was trimmed by 6 bases and V by 2 bases; bases with no gene match: 9. CDR3 size: 16 residues. Germline CDR1 reads LNHDA; CDR2 reads SQIVND (reference sequence).

The V and J genes are TRBV2 and TRBJ1-5, with 8 bases fitting TRBD1. The CDR3 sequence is 16 residues long. From germline, CDR1 is SNHLY and CDR2 FYNNEI. V gave up 8 bases and J gave up 5 bases; unmatched junction bases: 14. CDR3 loop: CASSRSRTGRDQPQHF. The CDR3 coding sequence is TGTGCCAGCTCCAGATCCAGGACAGGGAGGGATCAGCCCCAGCATTTT.

This chain links TRBV25-1 with TRBJ1-5; D is unclear. CDR1 is MGHDK, CDR2 SYGVNS, per germline. CDR3 length: 14 amino acids. Trimming left V 4 bases short and J 3 bases short, with 10 bases between. The CDR3 nucleotides are TGTGCCAGCAGTGTCGGTCTCTCCAATCAGCCCCAGCATTTT. This encodes CASSVGLSNQPQHF.

The CDR3 loop reads CASSIPANGPGGGELFF. The CDR3 region has the DNA TGTGCCAGTAGTATCCCGGCAAACGGGCCCGGAGGCGGGGAGCTGTTTTTT. The chain is built from TRBV19 and TRBJ2-2; D is perhaps TRBD2 (5 bases). The germline V gene encodes CDR1 LNHDA and CDR2 SQIVND (reference sequence). V gave up 3 bases and J gave up 7 bases, with 21 bases separating them. The CDR3 consists of 17 residues.

This rearrangement joins TRBV5-1 to TRBJ1-4, with 7 positions matching TRBD1. Losses at the gene ends were 2 bases for V and 6 bases for J; bases not matched to a gene: 4. CDR1 is SGHRS, CDR2 YFSETQ, per germline. There are 14 residues in the CDR3. The CDR3: CASSFGDSDEKLFF. Here the CDR3 DNA reads TGCGCCAGCAGCTTTGGGGACAGCGATGAAAAACTGTTTTTT.